This T cell receptor beta chain was identified in a study of shared clonotypes between healthy human individuals. Deletions cut 0 bases from V and 4 bases from J, with 7 bases between. The germline V gene has CDR1 SGHRS and CDR2 YFSETQ. The CDR3 is 13 residues long. Concerning this clone itself: Its antigen is not known. In the same sample, other DNA sequences code for this CDR3.

The study's findings and limits: The sharing of 5% to 6.5% of naive CD4 clonotypes was seen across a few donors. Clonotypes shared by all four donors outscored non-shared clonotypes in generation probability.

For each subset, genomic DNA was distributed in equal portions over several immunoSEQ plates. The input for sorted-subset replicate PCRs was about 0.2 ug DNA, tens of thousands of T cell genomes. Some clones are missing from TCRdb's copy, which holds only in-frame ones; the method was immunoSEQ multiplex PCR. The data show over a million clones, around 97% seen once. This chain links TRBV5-1 with TRBJ2-5, with D unclear. The sequencing input was naive CD4+ T cells sorted from blood. Stated subset: CD45RA+ positively selected. This sequence was found in a man in his thirties or forties in good health. The CDR3 is CASSLGGGETQYF. CDR3 DNA: TGCGCCAGCAGCTTGGGGGGTGGAGAGACCCAGTACTTC.